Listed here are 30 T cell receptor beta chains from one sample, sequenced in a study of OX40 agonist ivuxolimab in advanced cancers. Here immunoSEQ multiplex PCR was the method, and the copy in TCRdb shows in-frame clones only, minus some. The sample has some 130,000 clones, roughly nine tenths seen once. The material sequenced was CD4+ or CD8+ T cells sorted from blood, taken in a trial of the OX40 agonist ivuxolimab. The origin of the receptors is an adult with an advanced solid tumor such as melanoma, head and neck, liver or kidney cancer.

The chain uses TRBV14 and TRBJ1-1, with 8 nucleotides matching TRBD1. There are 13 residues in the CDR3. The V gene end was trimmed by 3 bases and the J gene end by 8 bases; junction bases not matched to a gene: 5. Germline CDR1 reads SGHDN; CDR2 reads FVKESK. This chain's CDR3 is CASSHLTGAEAFF. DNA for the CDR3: TGTGCCAGCAGCCATTTGACAGGGGCCGAAGCTTTCTTT. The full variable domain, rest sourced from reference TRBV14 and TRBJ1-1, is EAGVTQFPSHSVIEKGQTVTLRCDPISGHDNLYWYRRVMGKEIKFLLHFVKESKQDESGMPNNRFLAERTGGTYSTLKVQPAELEDSGVYFCASSHLTGAEAFFGQGTRLTVV.

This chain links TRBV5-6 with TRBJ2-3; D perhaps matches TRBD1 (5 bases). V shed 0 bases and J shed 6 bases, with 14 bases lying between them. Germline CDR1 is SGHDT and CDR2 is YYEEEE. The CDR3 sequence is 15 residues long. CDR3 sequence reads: CASSLEGRVTDTQYF. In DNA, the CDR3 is TGTGCCAGCAGCTTGGAGGGCAGGGTAACGGATACGCAGTATTTT.

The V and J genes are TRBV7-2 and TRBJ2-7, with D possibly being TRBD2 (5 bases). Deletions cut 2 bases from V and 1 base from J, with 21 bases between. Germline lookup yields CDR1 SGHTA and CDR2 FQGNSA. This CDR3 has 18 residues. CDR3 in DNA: TGTGCCAGCAGCTTAAAAGCGTCCCATGGGGAGAGGTCCTACGAGCAGTACTTC. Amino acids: CASSLKASHGERSYEQYF.

The CDR3 here is CASSPMGQGQNQPQHF. The CDR3 bases are TGTGCCAGCAGTCCAATGGGACAGGGTCAGAATCAGCCCCAGCATTTT. The chain has TRBV2 and TRBJ1-5; 9 bases align to TRBD1. The germline CDR1 and CDR2 sequences are SNHLY and FYNNEI. The CDR3 has 16 amino acids. V was pared by 5 bases and J by 4 bases, with 9 bases of the junction left unmatched.

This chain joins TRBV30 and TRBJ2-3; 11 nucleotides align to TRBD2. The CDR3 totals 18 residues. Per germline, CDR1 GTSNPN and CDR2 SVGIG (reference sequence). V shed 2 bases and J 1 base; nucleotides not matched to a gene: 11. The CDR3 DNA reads TGTGCCTGGAGTAGGAGTAGCGGGGGGGCAGTTGGCACAGATACGCAGTATTTT. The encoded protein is CAWSRSSGGAVGTDTQYF.

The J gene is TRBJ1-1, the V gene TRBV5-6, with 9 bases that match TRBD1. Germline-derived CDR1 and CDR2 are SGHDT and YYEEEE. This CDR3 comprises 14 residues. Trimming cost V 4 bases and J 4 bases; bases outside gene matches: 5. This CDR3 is CASSTQGAGTEAFF. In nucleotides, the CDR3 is TGTGCCAGCAGCACACAGGGGGCCGGCACTGAAGCTTTCTTT.

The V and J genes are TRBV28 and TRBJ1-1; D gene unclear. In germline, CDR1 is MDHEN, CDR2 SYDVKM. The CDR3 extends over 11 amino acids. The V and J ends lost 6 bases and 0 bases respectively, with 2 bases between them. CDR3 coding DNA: TGTGCCAGCAGAATGAACACTGAAGCTTTCTTT. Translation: CASRMNTEAFF.

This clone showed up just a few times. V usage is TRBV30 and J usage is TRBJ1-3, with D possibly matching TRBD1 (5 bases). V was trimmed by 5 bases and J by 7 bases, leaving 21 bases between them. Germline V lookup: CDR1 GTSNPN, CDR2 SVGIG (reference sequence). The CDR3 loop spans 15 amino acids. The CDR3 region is CAWGDWTPRRNTIYF. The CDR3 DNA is TGTGCCTGGGGAGATTGGACACCTCGCCGGAACACCATATATTTT.

CDR3 protein: CASTIFGGEGEKLFF. Here the CDR3 DNA reads TGTGCCAGTACCATATTTGGCGGAGAAGGTGAAAAACTGTTTTTT. The gene calls are TRBV19 and TRBJ1-4; no definite D call. Trimming shortened V by 7 bases and J by 7 bases, and 19 bases separated the two germline ends. Germline V gene sequence: CDR1 LNHDA, CDR2 SQIVND (reference sequence). There are 15 residues in the CDR3.

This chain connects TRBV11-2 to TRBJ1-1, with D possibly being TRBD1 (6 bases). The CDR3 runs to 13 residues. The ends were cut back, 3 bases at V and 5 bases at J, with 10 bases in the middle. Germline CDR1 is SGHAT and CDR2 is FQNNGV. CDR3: CASSFQGGTEAFF. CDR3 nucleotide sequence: TGTGCCAGCAGCTTTCAAGGGGGGACTGAAGCTTTCTTT.

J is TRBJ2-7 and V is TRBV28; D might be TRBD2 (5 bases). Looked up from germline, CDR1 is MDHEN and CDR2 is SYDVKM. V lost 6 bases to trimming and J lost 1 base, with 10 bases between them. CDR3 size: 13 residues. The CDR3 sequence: CASSRGLSYEQYF. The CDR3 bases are TGTGCCAGCAGCCGTGGACTGTCCTACGAGCAGTACTTC.

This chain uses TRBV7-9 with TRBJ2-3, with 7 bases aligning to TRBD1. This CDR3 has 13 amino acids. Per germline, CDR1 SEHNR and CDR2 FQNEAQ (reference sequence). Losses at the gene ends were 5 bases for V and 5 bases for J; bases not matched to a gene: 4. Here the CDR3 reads CASSQDRVDTQYF. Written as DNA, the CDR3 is TGTGCCAGCAGCCAAGACAGGGTAGATACGCAGTATTTT.

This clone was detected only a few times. DNA for the CDR3: TGTGCCAGCTCACCTCAAGATGAAAAACTGTTTTTT. Amino acid sequence: CASSPQDEKLFF. The chain is built from TRBV18 and TRBJ1-4; D is unresolved. V lost 3 bases and J 6 bases, leaving 5 bases between the germline ends. The CDR3 totals 12 residues. Germline values: CDR1 KGHSH, CDR2 LQKENI.

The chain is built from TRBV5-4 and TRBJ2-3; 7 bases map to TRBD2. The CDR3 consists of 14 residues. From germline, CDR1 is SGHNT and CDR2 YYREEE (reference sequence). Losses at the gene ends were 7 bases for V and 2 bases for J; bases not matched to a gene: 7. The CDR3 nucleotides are TGTGCCAGCCGGAGGGAGGGCCCCACAGATACGCAGTATTTT. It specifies CASRREGPTDTQYF.

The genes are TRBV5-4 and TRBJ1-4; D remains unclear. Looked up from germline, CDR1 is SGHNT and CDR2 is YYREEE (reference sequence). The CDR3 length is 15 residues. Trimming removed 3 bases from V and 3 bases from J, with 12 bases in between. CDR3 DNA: TGTGCCAGCAGCTCGCGTGGGGTGGCTAATGAAAAACTGTTTTTT. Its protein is CASSSRGVANEKLFF.

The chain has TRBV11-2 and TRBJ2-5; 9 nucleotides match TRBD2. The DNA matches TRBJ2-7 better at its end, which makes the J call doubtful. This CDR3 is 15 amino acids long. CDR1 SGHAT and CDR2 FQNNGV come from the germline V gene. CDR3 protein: CASSPAAGGPYEQYF. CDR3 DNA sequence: TGTGCCAGCAGCCCCGCAGCGGGGGGTCCCTACGAGCAGTACTTC.

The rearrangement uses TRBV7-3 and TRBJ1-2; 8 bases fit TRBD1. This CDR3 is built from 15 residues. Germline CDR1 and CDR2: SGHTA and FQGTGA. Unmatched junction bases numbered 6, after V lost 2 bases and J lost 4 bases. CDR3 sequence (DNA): TGTGCCAGCAGCTTAGTGGCAGGGGGCGGCTATGGCTACACCTTC. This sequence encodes CASSLVAGGGYGYTF.

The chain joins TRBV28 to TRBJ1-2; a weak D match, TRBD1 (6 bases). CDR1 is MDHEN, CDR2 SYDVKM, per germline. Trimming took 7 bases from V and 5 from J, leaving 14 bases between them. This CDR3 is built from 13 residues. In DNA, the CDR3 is TGTGCCAGCAACCTGGGGGCCAAATATGGCTACACCTTC. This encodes CASNLGAKYGYTF.

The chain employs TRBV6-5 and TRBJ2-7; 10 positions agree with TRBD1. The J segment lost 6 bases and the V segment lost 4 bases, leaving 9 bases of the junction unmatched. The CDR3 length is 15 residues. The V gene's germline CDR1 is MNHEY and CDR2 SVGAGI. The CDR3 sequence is CASSSPGQGTGEQYF. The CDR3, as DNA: TGTGCCAGCAGTTCACCGGGACAGGGGACGGGCGAGCAGTACTTC.

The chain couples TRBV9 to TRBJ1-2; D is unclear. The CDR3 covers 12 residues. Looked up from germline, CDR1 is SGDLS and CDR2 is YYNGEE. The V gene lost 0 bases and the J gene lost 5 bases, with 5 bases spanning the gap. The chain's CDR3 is CASSVGGYGYTF. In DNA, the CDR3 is TGTGCCAGCAGCGTAGGAGGGTATGGCTACACCTTC. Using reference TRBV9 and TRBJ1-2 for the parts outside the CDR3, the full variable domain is DSGVTQTPKHLITATGQRVTLRCSPRSGDLSVYWYQQSLDQGLQFLIQYYNGEERAKGNILERFSAQQFPDLHSELNLSSLELGDSALYFCASSVGGYGYTFGSGTRLTVV.

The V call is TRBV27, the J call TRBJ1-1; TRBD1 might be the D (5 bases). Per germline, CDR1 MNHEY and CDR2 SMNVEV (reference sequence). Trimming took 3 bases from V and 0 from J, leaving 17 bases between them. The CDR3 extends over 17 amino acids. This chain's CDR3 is CASSLYGFGTLNTEAFF. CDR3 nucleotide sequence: TGTGCCAGCAGTTTGTATGGGTTTGGGACCTTGAACACTGAAGCTTTCTTT.

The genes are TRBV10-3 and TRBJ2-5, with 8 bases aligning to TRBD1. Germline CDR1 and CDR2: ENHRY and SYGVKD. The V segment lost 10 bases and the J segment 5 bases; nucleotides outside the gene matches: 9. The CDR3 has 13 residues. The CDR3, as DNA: TGTGCCACCTTACAGGGGGTAAGGGAGACCCAGTACTTC. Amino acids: CATLQGVRETQYF.

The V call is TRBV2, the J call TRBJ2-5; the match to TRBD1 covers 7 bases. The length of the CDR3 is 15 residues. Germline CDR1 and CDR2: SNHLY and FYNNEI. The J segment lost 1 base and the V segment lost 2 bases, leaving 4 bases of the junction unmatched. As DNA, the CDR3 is TGTGCCAGCAGTGAAAGGGGGCAGCCCCAAGAGACCCAGTACTTC. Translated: CASSERGQPQETQYF. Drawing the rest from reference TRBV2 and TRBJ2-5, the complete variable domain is EPEVTQTPSHQVTQMGQEVILRCVPISNHLYFYWYRQILGQKVEFLVSFYNNEISEKSEIFDDQFSVERPDGSNFTLKIRSTKLEDSAMYFCASSERGQPQETQYFGPGTRLLVL.

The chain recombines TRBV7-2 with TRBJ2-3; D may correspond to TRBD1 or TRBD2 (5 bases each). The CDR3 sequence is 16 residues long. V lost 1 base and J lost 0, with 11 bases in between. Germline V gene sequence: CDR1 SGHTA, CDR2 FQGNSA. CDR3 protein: CASSLVKGPSTDTQYF. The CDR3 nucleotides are TGTGCCAGCAGCTTAGTAAAGGGACCTAGCACAGATACGCAGTATTTT.

Written as DNA, the CDR3 is TGTGCCAGCAGCGAGTCAGGGGGCCGCAATCAGCCCCAGCATTTT. Protein product: CASSESGGRNQPQHF. The V gene is TRBV7-9, the J gene TRBJ1-5, with 8 bases that match TRBD1. This CDR3 has 15 residues. V lost 5 bases to trimming and J lost 2 bases; unmatched junction nucleotides: 5. Germline values: CDR1 SEHNR, CDR2 FQNEAQ (reference sequence).

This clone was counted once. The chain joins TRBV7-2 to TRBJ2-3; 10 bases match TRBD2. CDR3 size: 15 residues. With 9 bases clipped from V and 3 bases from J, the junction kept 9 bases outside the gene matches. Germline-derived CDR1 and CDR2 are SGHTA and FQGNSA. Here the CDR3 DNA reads TGTGCCAGTAAGATCCGGGGACTAGCGACAGATACGCAGTATTTT. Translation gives CASKIRGLATDTQYF.

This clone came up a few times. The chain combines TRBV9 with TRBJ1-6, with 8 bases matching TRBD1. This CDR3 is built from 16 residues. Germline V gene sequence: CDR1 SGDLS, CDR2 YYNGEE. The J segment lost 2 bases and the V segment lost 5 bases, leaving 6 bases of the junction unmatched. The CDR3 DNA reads TGTGCCAGCAGTCCCGGACAGGGAGCCTATAATTCACCCCTCCACTTT. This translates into CASSPGQGAYNSPLHF.

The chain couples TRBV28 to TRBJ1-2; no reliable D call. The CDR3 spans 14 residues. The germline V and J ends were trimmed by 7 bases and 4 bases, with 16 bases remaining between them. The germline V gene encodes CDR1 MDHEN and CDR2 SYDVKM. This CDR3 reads CASTSSALFYGYTF. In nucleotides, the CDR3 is TGTGCCAGCACCTCGTCGGCCCTTTTCTATGGCTACACCTTC.

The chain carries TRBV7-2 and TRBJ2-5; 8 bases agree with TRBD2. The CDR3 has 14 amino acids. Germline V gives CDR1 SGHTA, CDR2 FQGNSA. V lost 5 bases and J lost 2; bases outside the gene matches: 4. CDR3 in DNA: TGTGCCAGCAGCCCCGGGGGGGCGCAAGAGACCCAGTACTTC. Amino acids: CASSPGGAQETQYF.

CDR3 in amino acids: CASSQQGTRNSPLHF. CDR3 in DNA: TGTGCCAGCAGTCAACAGGGTACCCGTAATTCACCCCTCCACTTT. The genes are TRBV2 and TRBJ1-6; D is possibly TRBD1 (6 bases). V was trimmed by 5 bases and J by 6 bases, leaving 14 bases between them. Germline V lookup: CDR1 SNHLY, CDR2 FYNNEI. The CDR3 spans 15 residues.